Listed below are T cell receptor beta chains from one sample, sequenced in a study of blood T cells in healthy people across ages. TCRdb re-called the 5' RACE reads with MiXCR, one entry per CDR3 protein. The table lists under 850,000 distinct CDR3 sequences, roughly 34% of them singletons. Material for sequencing was blood. The receptors originated from a man between 18 and 29 years old in good health. CDR3s include the opening cysteine and the closing phenylalanine or tryptophan. The D gene is left open where the match is weak. Some rows mark clone size as missing; the rest say once, few, many or name a class of expanded clone.

TRBJ2-1	-	-	TRBV5-1	CASSLDETQFF	TGCGCCAGCAGCTTGGACGAGACCCAGTTCTTC
TRBJ2-7	few	-	TRBV5-1	CASSFRSSSYEQYF	TGCGCCAGCAGCTTCAGGTCGAGCTCCTACGAGCAGTACTTC
TRBJ2-3	many	TRBD1	TRBV6-5	CASRFAIQGRDTQYF	TGTGCCAGCAGATTTGCCATACAGGGGAGAGATACGCAGTATTTT
TRBJ2-7	many	-	TRBV10-3	CAIKRQGGEQYF	TGTGCCATCAAGAGACAGGGAGGCGAGCAGTACTTC
TRBJ1-2	many	TRBD1	TRBV5-1	CASSVGQTSNGYTF	TGCGCCAGCAGCGTGGGACAGACTTCTAATGGCTACACCTTC
TRBJ2-3	many	-	TRBV20-1	CSARVNGRTDTQYF	TGCAGTGCTAGAGTCAACGGGCGGACAGATACGCAGTATTTT
TRBJ1-1	many	-	TRBV20-1	CSARGGVREAFF	TGCAGTGCTAGAGGGGGGGTACGTGAAGCTTTCTTT
TRBJ2-1	many	-	TRBV4-3	CASRADHYNEQFF	TGCGCCAGCAGAGCGGACCACTACAATGAGCAGTTCTTC
TRBJ1-2	-	-	TRBV5-6	CASSWGPGAGANYGYTF	TGTGCCAGCAGCTGGGGCCCGGGTGCGGGGGCTAACTATGGCTACACCTTC
TRBJ2-5	-	-	TRBV20-1	CSARDWEETGWSETQYF	TGCAGTGCTAGAGATTGGGAGGAGACAGGCTGGTCGGAGACCCAGTACTTC